The subject of this entry is one T cell receptor (beta chain). This sample is drawn from a study of shared clonotypes between healthy human individuals. Sequencing was performed with immunoSEQ multiplex PCR; in TCRdb, only in-frame clones are kept and a portion is missing. The sample comprises 700,000 or so clones, about 78% of which are singletons, and 1.8% rests with the top ten. V gave up 2 bases and J gave up 3 bases, with 9 bases separating them. This CDR3 has 15 residues. CDR1 and CDR2 (germline): SGHNT, YYREEE (reference sequence). The sequenced material came from memory CD4+ T cells sorted from blood. Subset here: CD45RA-negative fraction. The TCR originated in a woman aged 25 to 39 in good health. V is TRBV5-4 and J is TRBJ2-6; D may be TRBD2 (5 bases). CDR3 DNA: TGTGCCAGCAGCTTTCGGGCGGGTGGGGCCAACGTCCTGACTTTC. Its protein product is CASSFRAGGANVLTF.